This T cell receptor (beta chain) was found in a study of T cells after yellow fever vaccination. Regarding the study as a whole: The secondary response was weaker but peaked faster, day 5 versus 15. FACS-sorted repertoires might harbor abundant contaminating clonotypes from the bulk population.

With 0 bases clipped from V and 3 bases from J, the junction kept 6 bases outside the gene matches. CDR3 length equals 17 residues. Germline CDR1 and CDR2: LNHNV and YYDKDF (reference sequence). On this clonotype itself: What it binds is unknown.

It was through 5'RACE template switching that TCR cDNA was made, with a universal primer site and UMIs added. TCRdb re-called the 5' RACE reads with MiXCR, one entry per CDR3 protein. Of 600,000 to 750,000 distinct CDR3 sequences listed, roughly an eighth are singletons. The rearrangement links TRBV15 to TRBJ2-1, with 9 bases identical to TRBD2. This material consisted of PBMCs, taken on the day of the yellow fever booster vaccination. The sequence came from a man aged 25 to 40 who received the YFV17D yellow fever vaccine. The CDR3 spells CATSRDRSTSGYNEQFF. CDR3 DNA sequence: TGTGCCACCAGCAGAGACCGTTCGACTAGCGGCTACAATGAGCAGTTCTTC.